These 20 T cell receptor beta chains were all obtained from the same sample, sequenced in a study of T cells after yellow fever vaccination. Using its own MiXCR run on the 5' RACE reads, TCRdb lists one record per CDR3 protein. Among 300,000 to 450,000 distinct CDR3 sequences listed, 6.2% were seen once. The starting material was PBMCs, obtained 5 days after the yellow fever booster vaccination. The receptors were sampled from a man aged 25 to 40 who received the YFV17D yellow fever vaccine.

The CDR3 is CASSLAPGLAGSEQYF. CDR3 bases: TGTGCCAGCAGCTTAGCCCCGGGACTAGCGGGTTCCGAGCAGTACTTC. The V call is TRBV7-6, the J call TRBJ2-7; 12 positions match TRBD2. Trimming took 0 bases from V and 6 from J; bases not matched to a gene: 6. The germline CDR1 and CDR2 sequences are SGHVS and FNYEAQ. This CDR3 is 16 amino acids long. Supplemented by reference TRBV7-6 and TRBJ2-7, the full variable domain reads GAGVSQSPRYKVTKRGQDVALRCDPISGHVSLYWYRQALGQGPEFLTYFNYEAQQDKSGLPNDRFSAERPEGSISTLTIQRTEQRDSAMYRCASSLAPGLAGSEQYFGPGTRLTVT.

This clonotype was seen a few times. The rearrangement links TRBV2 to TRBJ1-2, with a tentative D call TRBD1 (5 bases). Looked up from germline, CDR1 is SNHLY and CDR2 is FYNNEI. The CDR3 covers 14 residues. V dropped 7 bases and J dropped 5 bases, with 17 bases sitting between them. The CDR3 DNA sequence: TGTGCCAGCACCTACCGCGACAGAGATTATGGCTACACCTTC. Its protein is CASTYRDRDYGYTF.

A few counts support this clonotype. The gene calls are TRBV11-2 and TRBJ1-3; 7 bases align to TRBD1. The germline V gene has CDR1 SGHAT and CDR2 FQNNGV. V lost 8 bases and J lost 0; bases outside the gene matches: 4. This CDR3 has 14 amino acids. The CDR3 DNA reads TGTGCCAGCTCGACAGGGTTCTCTGGAAACACCATATATTTT. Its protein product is CASSTGFSGNTIYF.

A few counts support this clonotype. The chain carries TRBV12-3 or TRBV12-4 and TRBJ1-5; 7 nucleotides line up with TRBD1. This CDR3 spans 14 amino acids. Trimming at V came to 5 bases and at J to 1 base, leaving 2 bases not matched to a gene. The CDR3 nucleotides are TGTGCCAGCAGTGCGGGACAGAGCAATCAGCCCCAGCATTTT. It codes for CASSAGQSNQPQHF.

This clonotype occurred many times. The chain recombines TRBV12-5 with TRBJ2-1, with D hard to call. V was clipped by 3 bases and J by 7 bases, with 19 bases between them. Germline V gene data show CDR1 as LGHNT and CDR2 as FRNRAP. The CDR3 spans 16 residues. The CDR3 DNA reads TGTGCTAGTGGTTTCCTTAGGCCCGGAAGTACGAATGAGCAGTTCTTC. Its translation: CASGFLRPGSTNEQFF.

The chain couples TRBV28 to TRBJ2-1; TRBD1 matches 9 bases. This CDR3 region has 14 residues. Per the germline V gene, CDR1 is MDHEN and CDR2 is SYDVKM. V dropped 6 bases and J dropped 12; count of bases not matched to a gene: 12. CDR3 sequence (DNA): TGTGCCAGCAGGTGGGGGACAGGGTTACTTGGGCAGTTCTTC. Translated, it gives CASRWGTGLLGQFF.

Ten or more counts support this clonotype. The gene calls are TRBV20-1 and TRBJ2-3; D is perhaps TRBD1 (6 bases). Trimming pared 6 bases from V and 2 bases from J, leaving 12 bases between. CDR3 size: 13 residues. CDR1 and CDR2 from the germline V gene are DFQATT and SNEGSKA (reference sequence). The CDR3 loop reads CSARQVDTDTQYF. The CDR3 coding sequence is TGCAGTGCAAGACAGGTGGACACAGATACGCAGTATTTT.

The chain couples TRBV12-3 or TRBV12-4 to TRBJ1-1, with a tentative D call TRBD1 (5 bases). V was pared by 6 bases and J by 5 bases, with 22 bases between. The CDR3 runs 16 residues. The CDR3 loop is CASSSMSPSRGTEAFF. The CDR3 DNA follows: TGTGCCAGCAGCTCTATGTCGCCATCACGGGGGACTGAAGCTTTCTTT.

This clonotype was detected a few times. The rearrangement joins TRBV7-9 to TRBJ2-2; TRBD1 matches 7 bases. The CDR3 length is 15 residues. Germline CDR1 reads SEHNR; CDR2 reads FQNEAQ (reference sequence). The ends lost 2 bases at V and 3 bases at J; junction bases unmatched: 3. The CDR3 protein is CASSLSTGDTGELFF. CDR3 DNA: TGTGCCAGCAGCTTATCTACAGGGGACACCGGGGAGCTGTTTTTT.

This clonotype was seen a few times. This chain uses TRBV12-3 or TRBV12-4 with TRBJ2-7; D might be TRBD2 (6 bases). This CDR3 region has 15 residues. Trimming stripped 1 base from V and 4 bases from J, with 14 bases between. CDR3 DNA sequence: TGTGCCAGCAGTTTAGGGACTATAGCTCGATACGAGCAGTACTTC. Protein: CASSLGTIARYEQYF.

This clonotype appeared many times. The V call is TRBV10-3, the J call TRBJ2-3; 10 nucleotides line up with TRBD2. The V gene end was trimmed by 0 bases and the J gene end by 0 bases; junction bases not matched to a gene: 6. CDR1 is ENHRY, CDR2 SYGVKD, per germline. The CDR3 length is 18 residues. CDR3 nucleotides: TGTGCCATCAGTGAGTCTAAAGCGGGAGGGCCGAGCACAGATACGCAGTATTTT. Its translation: CAISESKAGGPSTDTQYF.

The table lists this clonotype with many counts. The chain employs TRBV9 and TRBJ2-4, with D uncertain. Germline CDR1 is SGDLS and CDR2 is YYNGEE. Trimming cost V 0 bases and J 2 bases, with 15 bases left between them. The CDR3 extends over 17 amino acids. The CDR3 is CASSVGAVFTSKNIQYF. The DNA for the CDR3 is TGTGCCAGCAGCGTAGGGGCAGTTTTTACGTCCAAAAACATTCAGTACTTC.

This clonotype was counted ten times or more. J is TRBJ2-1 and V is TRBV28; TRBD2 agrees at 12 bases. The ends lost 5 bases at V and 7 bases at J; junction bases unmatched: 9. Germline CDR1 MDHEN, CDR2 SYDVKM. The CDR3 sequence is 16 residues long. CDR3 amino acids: CASSDGGLAGKNEQFF. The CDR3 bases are TGTGCCAGCAGTGATGGAGGACTAGCGGGAAAGAATGAGCAGTTCTTC.

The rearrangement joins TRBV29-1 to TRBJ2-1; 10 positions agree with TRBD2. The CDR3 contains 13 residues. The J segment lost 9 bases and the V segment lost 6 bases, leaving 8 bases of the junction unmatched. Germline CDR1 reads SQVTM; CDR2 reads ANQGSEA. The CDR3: CSVSGRALSEQFF. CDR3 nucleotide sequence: TGCAGCGTAAGCGGGAGGGCCCTGTCTGAGCAGTTCTTC.

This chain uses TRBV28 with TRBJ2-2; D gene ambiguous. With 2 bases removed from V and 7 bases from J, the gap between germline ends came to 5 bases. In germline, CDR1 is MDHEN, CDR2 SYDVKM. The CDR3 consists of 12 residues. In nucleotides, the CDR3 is TGTGCCAGCAGTTTAACGAGCGGGGAGCTGTTTTTT. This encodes CASSLTSGELFF.

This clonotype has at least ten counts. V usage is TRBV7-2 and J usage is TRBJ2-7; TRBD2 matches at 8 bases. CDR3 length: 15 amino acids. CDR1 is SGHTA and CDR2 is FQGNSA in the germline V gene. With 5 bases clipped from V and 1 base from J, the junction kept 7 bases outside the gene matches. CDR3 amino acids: CASSPSSGKSYEQYF. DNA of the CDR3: TGTGCCAGCAGCCCAAGTAGCGGGAAGTCCTACGAGCAGTACTTC.

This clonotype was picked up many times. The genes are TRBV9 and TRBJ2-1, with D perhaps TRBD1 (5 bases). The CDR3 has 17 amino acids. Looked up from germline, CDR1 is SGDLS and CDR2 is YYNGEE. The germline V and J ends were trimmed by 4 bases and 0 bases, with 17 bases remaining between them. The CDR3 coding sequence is TGTGCCAGCAGCCCCAGTTTAGGGGTAGGCTCCTACAATGAGCAGTTCTTC. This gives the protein CASSPSLGVGSYNEQFF.

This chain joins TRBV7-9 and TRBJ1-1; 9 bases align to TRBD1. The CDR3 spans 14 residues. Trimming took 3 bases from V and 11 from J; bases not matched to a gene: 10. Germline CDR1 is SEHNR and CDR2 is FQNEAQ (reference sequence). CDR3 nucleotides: TGTGCCAGCAGCTTGCTTACCGGGACAGGGTCCGCTTTCTTT. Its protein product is CASSLLTGTGSAFF.

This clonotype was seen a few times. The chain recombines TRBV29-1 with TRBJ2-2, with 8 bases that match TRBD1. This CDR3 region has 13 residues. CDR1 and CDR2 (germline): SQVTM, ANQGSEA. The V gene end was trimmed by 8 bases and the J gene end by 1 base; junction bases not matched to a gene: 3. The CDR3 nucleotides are TGCAGCACCGGGACAGGGAACACCGGGGAGCTGTTTTTT. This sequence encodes CSTGTGNTGELFF.

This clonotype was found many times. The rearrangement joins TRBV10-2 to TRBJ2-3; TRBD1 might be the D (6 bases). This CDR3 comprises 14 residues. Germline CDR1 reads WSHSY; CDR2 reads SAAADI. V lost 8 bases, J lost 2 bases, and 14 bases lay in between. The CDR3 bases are TGCGCCAGCGGGCCTAGGGGGTTCACAGATACGCAGTATTTT. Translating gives CASGPRGFTDTQYF.